A selection of T cell receptor beta chains follows, all from one sample in a study of T-cell reconstitution after alpha-beta-depleted transplantation in children. MiXCR, run by TCRdb on the PCR reads, gives a single entry per CDR3 protein. The sample shows hundreds of thousands of distinct CDR3 sequences, about 15% of them seen only once. The input for sequencing was PBMCs from the stem cell graft donor, taken from the stem cell graft. The origin of the receptors is a human donor who donated a stem cell graft to a child with acute myeloid leukemia. Both conserved end residues are part of each CDR3. The D gene is left open where the match is weak.

TRBJ1-2 TRBD1 TRBV4-3 CASSQGDREHGYTF
TRBJ2-1 - TRBV12-3/TRBV12-4 CASSPGQLGNEQFF
TRBJ1-1 TRBD1 TRBV5-1 CASSLGTGGQIEAFF
TRBJ1-5 - TRBV6-2/TRBV6-3 CASSYVTGQPQHF
TRBJ1-5 TRBD1 TRBV2 CASRPNVGQGAQPQHF
TRBJ2-7 - TRBV4-3 CASSQERGKDEQYF
TRBJ2-1 - TRBV7-9 CASSLGGSGQFF
TRBJ1-6 TRBD1 TRBV6-1 CASSRTGTYSPLHF
TRBJ1-2 TRBD1 TRBV12-3/TRBV12-4 CAATAGGVDGYTF
TRBJ2-1 - TRBV21-1 CASTPSINEQFF
TRBJ1-3 - TRBV15 CATSRVRQAGGNTIYF
TRBJ1-1 - TRBV5-1 CASSSQGQAFF
TRBJ1-4 - TRBV5-1 CASSLGLGEKLFF
TRBJ2-1 TRBD2 TRBV28 CASRLERGGSNEQFF
TRBJ1-6 - TRBV13 CASSLAGRLNSPLHF
TRBJ1-2 TRBD1 TRBV9 CASSVGTARGYTF
TRBJ2-5 TRBD1 TRBV6-1 CASSEREGQGSDF
TRBJ2-1 - TRBV10-2 CASDRGGGPYNEQSF
TRBJ2-2 - TRBV20-1 CSARDVDLWGAGTGELFF
TRBJ2-7 - TRBV12-3/TRBV12-4 CASSINGQVSYEQYF
TRBJ2-7 - TRBV7-8 CASSLVRTDYEQYF
TRBJ2-7 TRBD1 TRBV12-3/TRBV12-4 CASSLGIDRDYEQYF
TRBJ2-1 TRBD2 TRBV20-1 CSALLAGELYNEQFF
TRBJ1-2 - TRBV30 CAWSQDERDPNYGYTF
TRBJ2-1 TRBD2 TRBV7-2 CASSSELAGGDNEQFF
TRBJ2-3 TRBD2 TRBV5-1 CASCRGGTDTQYF
TRBJ2-7 - TRBV29-1 CVITPYGVGDEQYF
TRBJ1-1 - TRBV20-1 CSARDGVQNTEAFF
TRBJ2-5 - TRBV24-1 CATSALVGTQYF
TRBJ1-1 - TRBV4-1 CASSQARTVNTEAFF
TRBJ2-5 TRBD2 TRBV7-2 CASSLAGGYQETQYF
TRBJ2-7 - TRBV12-3/TRBV12-4 CTSSPRRESYEQYF
TRBJ2-4 - TRBV18 CASSPGFRGIENIQYF
TRBJ2-4 - TRBV5-1 CASSLNEGVAKNIQYF
TRBJ2-5 TRBD1 TRBV6-5 CASSSARTGNQETQYF
TRBJ2-3 TRBD1 TRBV29-1 CSGRGPTDTQYF
TRBJ2-3 TRBD1 TRBV24-1 CATSDDTGGDLDTQYF
TRBJ2-4 TRBD1 TRBV20-1 CSAYPGTGKNIQYF